The clone carrying this T cell receptor (beta chain) was observed a single time. What it binds is not known. These data originate in a study of type 1 regulatory T cells. Study overall: T-allo10 is a Tr1-enriched, alloantigen-specific CD4 T cell product made in vitro. The study, taken as a whole, reports: Compared with non-type 1 regulatory T cells, type 1 regulatory T cells showed a more restricted TCR repertoire.

Using its own MiXCR run on the reads, TCRdb lists one record per CDR3 protein. The data show under 75,000 distinct CDR3 sequences, with around 21% seen just once and 8.3% held by the top ten. This CDR3 is built from 15 residues. V dropped 6 bases and J dropped 6; count of bases not matched to a gene: 7. From germline, CDR1 is SGHRS and CDR2 YFSETQ. The sample comprised cultured type 1 regulatory T (Tr1) cells, either the whole culture or a sorted fraction (not recorded which). The chain recombines TRBV5-1 with TRBJ2-1; the match to TRBD2 covers 12 bases. The sequence was obtained from a human donor in good health. CDR3 in amino acids: CASNRLAGAGNEQFF. The CDR3 DNA sequence: TGCGCCAGCAACAGACTAGCGGGAGCGGGCAATGAGCAGTTCTTC.